This TCR beta chain was captured in a study of blood T cells in healthy people across ages. Findings and caveats of the study: Per million T cells, the diversity of TCR beta decreased roughly linearly as age advanced. The CMV status of each donor remained undetermined, and this could have confounded shifts in expanded clonotypes.

Germline V gene sequence: CDR1 SQVTM, CDR2 ANQGSEA. The CDR3 is 11 residues long. Comment on this clonotype: Antigen unknown. The junction differs from germline at one of its ends, possibly a read error.

Next came a second PCR, run for about 7 to 12 cycles, which used a sample-barcoded 5' primer along with a J-beta primer mix. Using its own MiXCR run on the 5' RACE reads, TCRdb lists one record per CDR3 protein. The sample carries around 1,800,000 distinct CDR3 sequences, about 39% recorded once. This receptor was identified in a human donor in good health. This chain uses TRBV29-1 with TRBJ2-1; D gene uncertain. Sequencing was performed on blood. The CDR3 region is CSVPSYNKQFF. The CDR3 region has the DNA TGCAGCGTCCCCTCCTACAATAAGCAGTTCTTC.